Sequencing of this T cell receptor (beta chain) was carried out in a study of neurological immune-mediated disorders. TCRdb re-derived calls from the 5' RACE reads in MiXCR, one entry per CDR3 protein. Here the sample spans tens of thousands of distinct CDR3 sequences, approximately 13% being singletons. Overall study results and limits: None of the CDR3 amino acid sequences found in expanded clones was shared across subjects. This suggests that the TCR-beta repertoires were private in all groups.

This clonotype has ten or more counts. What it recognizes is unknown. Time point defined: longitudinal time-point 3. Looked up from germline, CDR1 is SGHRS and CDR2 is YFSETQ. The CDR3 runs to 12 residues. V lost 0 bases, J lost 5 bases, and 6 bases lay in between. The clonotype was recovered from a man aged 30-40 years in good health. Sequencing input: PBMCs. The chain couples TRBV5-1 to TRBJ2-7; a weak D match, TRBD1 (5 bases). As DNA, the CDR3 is TGCGCCAGCAGCTTGGTAGGGGACGAGCAGTACTTC. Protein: CASSLVGDEQYF.